The 18 T cell receptor beta chains below all came from one sample that was sequenced in a study of CD8+ T cells in alopecia areata. Treatment meaning: oral pan-JAK inhibitor, 5-10 mg twice daily. Isolated RNA was reverse transcribed into cDNA used as the sequencing template. Assay used: immunoSEQ multiplex PCR; TCRdb lists only in-frame clones, some missing. The data show more than 200,000 clones, roughly 44% seen once. The specimen was CD4+ T cells sorted from blood, collected around week 37, from a patient treated with tofacitinib. Every receptor here comes from a human donor with alopecia areata.

This clone was found a few times. CDR3 sequence: CASSESAGILSYEQYF. CDR3 coding DNA: TGTGCCAGCAGTGAAAGTGCCGGGATCCTATCCTACGAGCAGTACTTC. The V call is TRBV25-1, the J call TRBJ2-7; TRBD2 might be the D (5 bases). Germline CDR1 is MGHDK and CDR2 is SYGVNS. V was trimmed by 2 bases and J by 1 base, leaving 15 bases between them. This CDR3 is 16 amino acids long.

This sequence joins TRBV2 and TRBJ2-1; 14 bases are a match to TRBD2. The V and J ends lost 7 bases and 6 bases, in that order; junction bases with no gene match: 2. Germline V gene data show CDR1 as SNHLY and CDR2 as FYNNEI. The CDR3 runs to 14 residues. The CDR3 region is CASNGLAGGNEQFF. CDR3 coding DNA: TGTGCCAGCAACGGACTAGCGGGAGGCAATGAGCAGTTCTTC.

The genes are TRBV7-2 and TRBJ2-5; TRBD1 aligns across 9 bases. Looked up from germline, CDR1 is SGHTA and CDR2 is FQGNSA. The CDR3 runs 15 residues. V was clipped by 0 bases and J by 5 bases; unmatched bases: 4. For the CDR3, the DNA is TGTGCCAGCAGCTTAGCAACAGGGGGCGCGGAGACCCAGTACTTC. Protein: CASSLATGGAETQYF.

The J gene is TRBJ2-3, the V gene TRBV5-6; 8 bases are shared with TRBD2. Germline loops: CDR1 SGHDT, CDR2 YYEEEE. The CDR3 spans 15 residues. Trimming took 1 base from V and 3 from J; bases not matched to a gene: 4. The CDR3 sequence is CASSLFGTRTDTQYF. The CDR3, as DNA: TGTGCCAGCAGCTTGTTCGGGACTAGAACAGATACGCAGTATTTT.

The gene calls are TRBV27 and TRBJ2-1; 9 positions agree with TRBD2. The CDR3 contains 19 residues. The germline V gene encodes CDR1 MNHEY and CDR2 SMNVEV (reference sequence). J lost 4 bases, V lost 5 bases, and 18 bases had no gene match. For the CDR3, the DNA is TGTGCCAGCAGTCTCCCCGAAGAGCGGGAGGCCCTATGGTACAATGAGCAGTTCTTC. This sequence encodes CASSLPEEREALWYNEQFF.

This clone was seen only a few times. This chain uses TRBV13 with TRBJ2-3; 15 nucleotides align to TRBD2. The CDR3 length is 17 residues. J was trimmed by 2 bases and V by 4 bases; bases with no gene match: 4. Germline V gene data show CDR1 as PRHDT and CDR2 as FYEKMQ (reference sequence). The chain's CDR3 is CASSYGTSGRSTDTQYF. The DNA of the CDR3 is TGTGCCAGCAGCTACGGGACTAGCGGGAGGTCCACAGATACGCAGTATTTT.

The CDR3 here is CATSRDIRTSGANVLTF. CDR3 in DNA: TGTGCCACCAGCAGAGATATACGGACGTCTGGGGCCAACGTCCTGACTTTC. The rearrangement joins TRBV15 to TRBJ2-6; D is unclear. The CDR3 has 17 residues. CDR1 is LNHNV and CDR2 is YYDKDF in the germline V gene (reference sequence). V lost 0 bases, J lost 1 base, and 10 bases lay in between.

The V call is TRBV2, the J call TRBJ2-2, with a tentative D call TRBD2 (6 bases). The CDR3 runs to 16 residues. Trimming pared 6 bases from V and 5 bases from J, leaving 19 bases between. Germline lookup yields CDR1 SNHLY and CDR2 FYNNEI. CDR3 residues: CASRPTSFRPTGELFF. The CDR3 coding sequence is TGTGCCAGCAGACCGACTAGTTTCCGACCGACCGGGGAGCTGTTTTTT.

This clone appeared a few times. The rearrangement links TRBV7-8 to TRBJ2-5; maybe TRBD1 (6 bases). Germline CDR1 SGHVS, CDR2 FQNEAQ. The CDR3 is 14 amino acids. Trimming stripped 5 bases from V and 2 bases from J, with 12 bases between. CDR3 nucleotides: TGTGCCAGCAGCCCTCTCAGGGGACAAGAGACCCAGTACTTC. Translating it yields CASSPLRGQETQYF.

This clone came up a few times. The CDR3 bases are TGCAGCGCCGGAGGGACCGCAATCTATGGCTACACCTTC. Encoded protein: CSAGGTAIYGYTF. The gene calls are TRBV29-1 and TRBJ1-2, with D possibly being TRBD1 (5 bases). CDR1 is SQVTM, CDR2 ANQGSEA, per germline. With 7 bases removed from V and 4 bases from J, the gap between germline ends came to 16 bases. The CDR3 contains 13 residues.

V and J are TRBV25-1 and TRBJ1-4; unclear D gene. V lost 1 base and J 11 bases, leaving 14 bases between the germline ends. The length of the CDR3 is 14 residues. The germline V gene has CDR1 MGHDK and CDR2 SYGVNS. CDR3 residues: CASSELGKQQKLFF. The CDR3, as DNA: TGTGCCAGCAGTGAATTAGGGAAACAGCAGAAACTGTTTTTT.

This clone was picked up a small number of times. The rearrangement uses TRBV29-1 and TRBJ1-2; no clear D. Germline V gene lookup returns CDR1 SQVTM and CDR2 ANQGSEA. The CDR3 spans 11 residues. V was clipped by 7 bases and J by 4 bases, with 10 bases between them. CDR3 in DNA: TGCAGCGCCATGACTGGCTATGGCTACACCTTC. This gives the protein CSAMTGYGYTF.

This clone turned up a few times. This chain uses TRBV29-1 with TRBJ2-1; maybe TRBD2 (6 bases). Germline CDR1 and CDR2: SQVTM and ANQGSEA. CDR3 length: 16 residues. V dropped 1 base and J dropped 1 base, with 14 bases sitting between them. As DNA, the CDR3 is TGCAGCGTTGAAGTCAGGGCCGGAGGGTCCTACAATGAGCAGTTCTTC. This sequence encodes CSVEVRAGGSYNEQFF.

DNA for the CDR3: TGTGCCAGCAGGCACGGGACAGGGATTGTGTACGAGCAGTACTTC. Amino acids: CASRHGTGIVYEQYF. This chain connects TRBV7-2 to TRBJ2-7, with 9 bases fitting TRBD1. CDR3 size: 15 residues. V dropped 6 bases and J dropped 4; count of bases not matched to a gene: 10. Germline loops: CDR1 SGHTA, CDR2 FQGNSA.

The chain joins TRBV5-1 to TRBJ1-1, with TRBD1 as a possible D gene (5 bases). CDR3 size: 14 residues. With 7 bases removed from V and 0 bases from J, the gap between germline ends came to 13 bases. Germline values: CDR1 SGHRS, CDR2 YFSETQ. The CDR3 DNA reads as TGCGCCAGCCACCGGGGGTGGATGAACACTGAAGCTTTCTTT. Its translation: CASHRGWMNTEAFF. The full variable domain, in which reference TRBV5-1 and TRBJ1-1 provide the parts outside the CDR3, is KAGVTQTPRYLIKTRGQQVTLSCSPISGHRSVSWYQQTPGQGLQFLFEYFSETQRNKGNFPGRFSGRQFSNSRSEMNVSTLELGDSALYLCASHRGWMNTEAFFGQGTRLTVV.

This clone was observed a handful of times. The V gene is TRBV23-1, the J gene TRBJ2-7; 9 bases agree with TRBD1. TRBV23-1 is assigned to the ORF class and has an uncertain function. The CDR3 totals 15 residues. Losses at the gene ends were 10 bases for V and 2 bases for J; bases not matched to a gene: 12. CDR3 loop: CAKKGRDRDPYEQYF. In DNA form, the CDR3 reads TGCGCCAAAAAGGGGCGGGACAGGGATCCCTACGAGCAGTACTTC.

The chain joins TRBV9 to TRBJ2-3; D is undetermined. Trimming took 3 bases from V and 5 from J, leaving 16 bases between them. Per germline, CDR1 SGDLS and CDR2 YYNGEE. The CDR3 has 15 residues. CDR3 protein: CASSADWTHEDTQYF. The CDR3 coding sequence is TGTGCCAGCAGCGCCGACTGGACCCACGAAGATACGCAGTATTTT.

This clone was observed once. V gene TRBV7-3 combines with J gene TRBJ2-5; 7 nucleotides align to TRBD2. This CDR3 spans 15 amino acids. The germline V gene encodes CDR1 SGHTA and CDR2 FQGTGA. J was trimmed by 4 bases and V by 5 bases; bases with no gene match: 10. In nucleotides, the CDR3 is TGTGCCAGCAGCCCAAGAGGAGCGGGAAGAGAGACCCAGTACTTC. Translated: CASSPRGAGRETQYF.